This entry describes one TCR beta chain. Other DNA sequences in the same sample also yield this CDR3. The sample belongs to a study of blood T cell repertoires in COVID-19. The V gene's germline CDR1 is KGHSH and CDR2 LQKENI. V was trimmed by 2 bases and J by 5 bases, leaving 12 bases between them. The CDR3 length is 14 residues. Per the authors' pipeline: For nucleated cells, counts were estimated from reference gene primer amplification. TCRdb keeps only in-frame clones here, not all; method: immunoSEQ multiplex PCR. V, J and clone size reflect that table, while D and trimming were determined from the DNA. The sample has a few hundred thousand clones; around 90% are singletons.

The V call is TRBV18, the J call TRBJ1-1, with a tentative D call TRBD1 (6 bases). This receptor was taken from a man in his fifties with active or convalescent COVID-19. Sample: peripheral blood. CDR3 residues: CASSPGQGRTEAFF. The CDR3 DNA reads TGTGCCAGCTCACCAGGGCAGGGGAGAACTGAAGCTTTCTTT.